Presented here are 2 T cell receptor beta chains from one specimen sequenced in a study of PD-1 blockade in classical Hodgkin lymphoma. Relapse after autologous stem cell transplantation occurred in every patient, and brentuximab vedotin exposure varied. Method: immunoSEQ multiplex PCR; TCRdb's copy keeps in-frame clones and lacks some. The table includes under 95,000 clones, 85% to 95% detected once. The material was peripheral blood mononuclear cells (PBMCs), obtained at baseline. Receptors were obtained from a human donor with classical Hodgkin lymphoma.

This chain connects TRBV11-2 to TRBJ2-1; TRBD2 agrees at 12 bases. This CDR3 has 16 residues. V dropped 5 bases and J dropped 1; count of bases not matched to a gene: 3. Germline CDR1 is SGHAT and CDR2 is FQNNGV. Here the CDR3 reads CASSPGLAGSYNEQFF. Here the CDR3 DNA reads TGTGCCAGCAGCCCAGGACTAGCGGGATCCTACAATGAGCAGTTCTTC.

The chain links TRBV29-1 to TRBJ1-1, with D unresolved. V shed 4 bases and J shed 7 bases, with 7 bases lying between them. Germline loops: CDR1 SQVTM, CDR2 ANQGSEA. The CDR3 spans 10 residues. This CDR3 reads CSVADFEAFF. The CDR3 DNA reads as TGCAGCGTTGCGGACTTTGAAGCTTTCTTT.